This record covers a single T cell receptor (beta chain). Which antigen it targets is not known. The sample holds no much larger clone one base away, and base qualities are not on file. Counted from cysteine to phenylalanine, this CDR3 has 15 amino acids. The CDR3 DNA has 45 bases and is translated from base 1. V trim: 3 bases; J trim: 2 bases; unmatched bases: 3. For CDR1 and CDR2, the germline V gene lists ENHRY and SYGVKD. The sample originates from a study of CD8+ T cells in alopecia areata (dated by TCRdb to 2017 to 2018). In the study overall: Treated patients were enrolled in an open-label pilot trial of oral tofacitinib at 5 to 10 mg twice daily for moderate-to-severe alopecia areata. RNA came from the PAXgene miRNA kit for fixed scalp, the miRNeasy kit for PBMCs, and the RNeasy kit for mouse skin. Clonality in the scalp was compared among normal scalp (n=4), patchy alopecia areata scalp (n=8), and alopecia totalis/universalis scalp (n=8). To study T cell clonal expansion in alopecia areata, the researchers applied high-throughput TCRbeta sequencing to both the C3H/HeJ mouse model and human patients. TCRbeta CDR3 regions were amplified by immunoSEQ multiplex PCR with 35 Vbeta forward and 13 Jbeta reverse primers. Biopsies were taken from tofacitinib-treated patients at baseline and at 4 and 24 weeks of treatment, and a later scalp biopsy was taken in several of the tofacitinib-treated patients. In humans, TCRbeta sequencing was performed on scalp tissue and on sorted CD4+ and CD8+ peripheral blood T cells from healthy controls and from patients with patchy or totalis/universalis alopecia areata. Patients stayed on tofacitinib for 6 to 18 months and then had 6 months of follow-up off drug so that delayed response and recurrence could be assessed. Broader findings and caveats from the paper: Shared TCR sequences between patients were less evident than in mice, which may be partly attributable to HLA diversity in the patient population. Higher clonality and more expanded CD8+ clones were observed in lesional scalp than in normal scalp, particularly in alopecia totalis/universalis, a finding suggestive of antigenic drive. Unlike mouse skin, where gammadelta T cells dominate, normal human skin contains resident alphabeta T cells that get sequenced too, which complicates analysis of the scalp TCR repertoire.

From alopecia areata patients, peripheral blood was collected along with lesional scalp punch biopsies. Human scalp biopsies were immediately fixed in PAXgene tissue containers. The library relied on the immunoSEQ multiplex PCR assay. To provide template for TCR sequencing, every sample had RNA extracted and reverse transcribed into cDNA. First-strand cDNA was synthesized with SuperScript III using a 2:1 mix of oligo-dT and random hexamers. A synthetic immune receptor repertoire was used to measure amplification bias, and any remaining bias was corrected computationally. The authors processed their data as follows. After raw reads were preprocessed to remove errors, the CDR3 was defined following IMGT conventions as running from the conserved cysteine to phenylalanine. To get clonality, Shannon entropy was normalized by log2 of the number of productive unique TCRs and the result was subtracted from 1. CD4 or CD8 identity of scalp clones was inferred by cross-referencing scalp TCRbeta sequences with sorted blood CD4 and CD8 repertoires. The table was pulled from immuneACCESS by TCRdb, which kept in-frame rearrangements only. Such tables lose some clones; where checked, under half of the loss comes from unresolved V genes, and the rest has no known cause. From that table come the V and J calls and clone size; the DNA was used to work out D and trimming. Counted in this sample were about 12,000 clones; just over 55% of them appeared once. Over 10% of the sample lies in the top ten.

The sequencing input was skin. The receptor comes from a human donor with alopecia areata. The rearrangement combines TRBV10-3 with TRBJ2-7; 11 central bases correspond to TRBD1. For the CDR3, the sequence is CAISDGDRGAYEQYF. The DNA is as follows: TGTGCCATCAGTGATGGGGACAGGGGGGCCTACGAGCAGTACTTC.